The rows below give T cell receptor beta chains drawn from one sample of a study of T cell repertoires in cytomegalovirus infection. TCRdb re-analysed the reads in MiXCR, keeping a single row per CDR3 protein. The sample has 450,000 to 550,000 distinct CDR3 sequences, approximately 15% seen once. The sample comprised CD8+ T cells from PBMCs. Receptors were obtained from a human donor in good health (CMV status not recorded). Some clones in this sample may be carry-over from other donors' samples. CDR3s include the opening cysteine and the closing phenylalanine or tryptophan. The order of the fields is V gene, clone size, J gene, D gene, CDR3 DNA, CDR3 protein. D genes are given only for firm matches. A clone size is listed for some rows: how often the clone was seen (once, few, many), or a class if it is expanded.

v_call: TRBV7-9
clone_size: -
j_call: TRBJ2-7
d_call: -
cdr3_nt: TGTGCCAGCAGGCGGGACAGCTACGAGCAGTACTTC
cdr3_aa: CASRRDSYEQYF

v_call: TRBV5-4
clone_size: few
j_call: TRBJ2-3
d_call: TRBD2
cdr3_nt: TGTGCCAGCAGCCCGCCGGTAGCGGGAGGGCCCATAGATACGCAGTATTTT
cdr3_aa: CASSPPVAGGPIDTQYF

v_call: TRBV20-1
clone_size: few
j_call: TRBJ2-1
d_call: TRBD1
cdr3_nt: TGCAGTGCTAGAGTACAGGGGGCGGACAATGAGCAGTTCTTC
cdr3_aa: CSARVQGADNEQFF

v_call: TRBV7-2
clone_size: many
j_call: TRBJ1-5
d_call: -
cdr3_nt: TGTGCCAGCAGCCCCCCTCCCGGGACATCGGTAGCTGGGAATCAGCCCCAGCATTTT
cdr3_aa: CASSPPPGTSVAGNQPQHF

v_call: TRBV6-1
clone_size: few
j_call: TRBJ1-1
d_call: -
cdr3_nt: TGTGCCAGCACCGCGAGGGGGGGAGGGCGCACTGAAGCTTTCTTT
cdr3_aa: CASTARGGGRTEAFF

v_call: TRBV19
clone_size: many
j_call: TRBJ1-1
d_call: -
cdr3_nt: TGTGCCAGTAGTATAGATTTCTGGGAGAACACTGAAGCTTTCTTT
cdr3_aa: CASSIDFWENTEAFF

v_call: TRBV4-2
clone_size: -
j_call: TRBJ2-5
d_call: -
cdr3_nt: TGTGCCAGCAGCCAAGAGGCTAGTTCTGTGACCCAGTACTTC
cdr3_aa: CASSQEASSVTQYF

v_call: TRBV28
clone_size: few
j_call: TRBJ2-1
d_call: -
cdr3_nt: TGTGCCAGCAGTAGTTACAGGAGAGACTACAATGAGCAGTTCTTC
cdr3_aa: CASSSYRRDYNEQFF

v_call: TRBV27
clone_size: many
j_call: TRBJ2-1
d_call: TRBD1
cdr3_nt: TGTGCCAGCAGTTCCGACGGCGGACAGGGACGGCATGAGCAGTTCTTC
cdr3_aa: CASSSDGGQGRHEQFF

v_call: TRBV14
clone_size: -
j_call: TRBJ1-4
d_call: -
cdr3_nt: TGTGCCAGCAGCCAAGTTGGGGGAAGCAGAAATGAAAAACTGTTTTTT
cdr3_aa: CASSQVGGSRNEKLFF

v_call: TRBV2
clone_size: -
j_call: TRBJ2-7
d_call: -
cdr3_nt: TGTGCCAGCCAGGGGAGAGCCTACGAGCAGTACTTC
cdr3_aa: CASQGRAYEQYF

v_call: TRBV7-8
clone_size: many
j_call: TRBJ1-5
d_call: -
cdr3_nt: TGTGCCAGCAGCTTCCGCAGCGTGGGTCAGCCCCAGCATTTT
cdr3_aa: CASSFRSVGQPQHF

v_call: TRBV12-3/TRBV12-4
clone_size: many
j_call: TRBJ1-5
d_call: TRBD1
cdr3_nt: TGTGCCAGCAGTTTCAGACAGGGGGGCCAGCCCCAGCATTTT
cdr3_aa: CASSFRQGGQPQHF

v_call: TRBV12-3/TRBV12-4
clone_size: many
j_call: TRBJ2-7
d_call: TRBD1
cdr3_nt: TGTGCCAGCAGTTTGGACAGGGGGGACTACGAGCAGTACTTC
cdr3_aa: CASSLDRGDYEQYF

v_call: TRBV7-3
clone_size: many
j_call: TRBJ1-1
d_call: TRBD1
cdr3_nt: TGTGCCAGCAGCGTGACAGGGGCCTTTACTGAAGCTTTCTTT
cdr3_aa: CASSVTGAFTEAFF

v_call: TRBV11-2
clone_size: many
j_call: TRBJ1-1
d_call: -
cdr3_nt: TGTGCCAGCAGCTTAAAAGCCGGGGTGAACACTGAAGCTTTCTTT
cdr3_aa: CASSLKAGVNTEAFF

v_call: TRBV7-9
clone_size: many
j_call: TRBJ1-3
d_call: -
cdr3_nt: TGTGCCAGCAGCTCGCGAGACCCCAAAGGTGGAAACACCATATATTTT
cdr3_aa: CASSSRDPKGGNTIYF

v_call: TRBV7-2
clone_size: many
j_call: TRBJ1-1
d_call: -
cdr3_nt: TGTGCCAGCAGCTTGGGTAGCCAGAGTTACACTGAAGCTTTCTTT
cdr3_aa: CASSLGSQSYTEAFF

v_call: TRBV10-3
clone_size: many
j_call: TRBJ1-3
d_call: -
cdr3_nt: TGTGCCATCAGTGAGTCGGGGCGGCCGGACTTTGGAAACACCATATATTTT
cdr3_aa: CAISESGRPDFGNTIYF

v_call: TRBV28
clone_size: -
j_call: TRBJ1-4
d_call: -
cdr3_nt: TGTGCCAGCAGTTTCATTATCGCCGCAGGTACCCCGCATAATGAAAAACTGTTTTTT
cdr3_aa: CASSFIIAAGTPHNEKLFF

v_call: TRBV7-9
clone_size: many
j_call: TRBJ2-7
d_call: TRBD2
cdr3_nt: TGTGCCAGCAGCATGACTAGCGGGGGGCCCTACGAGCAGTACTTC
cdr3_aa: CASSMTSGGPYEQYF

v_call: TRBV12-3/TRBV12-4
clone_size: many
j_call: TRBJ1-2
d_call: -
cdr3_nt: TGTGCCAGCAGTCCCCTCAGGGCCCCCGTGGAGTATGGCTACACCTTC
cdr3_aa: CASSPLRAPVEYGYTF

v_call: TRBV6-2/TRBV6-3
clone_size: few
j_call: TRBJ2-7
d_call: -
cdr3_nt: TGTGCCAGCAGTTACCGGCAGGGGATATACGAGCAGTACTTC
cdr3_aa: CASSYRQGIYEQYF

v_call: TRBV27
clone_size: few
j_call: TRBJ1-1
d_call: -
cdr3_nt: TGTGCCAGCAGTTTTGCAGGATGGAACACTGAAGCTTTCTTT
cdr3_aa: CASSFAGWNTEAFF

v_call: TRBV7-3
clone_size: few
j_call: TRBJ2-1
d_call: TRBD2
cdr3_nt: TGTGCCAGCGACTTCAAGCGGGAGGCGTTCTTC
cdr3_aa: CASDFKREAFF

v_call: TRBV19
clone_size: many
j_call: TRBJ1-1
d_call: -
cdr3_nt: TGTGCCAGTAAAAGGGAACTGAACACTGAAGCTTTCTTT
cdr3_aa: CASKRELNTEAFF

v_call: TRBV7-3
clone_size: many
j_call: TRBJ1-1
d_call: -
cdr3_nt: TGTGCCAGCAGGAAAGTGGACAGATTGAACACTGAAGCTTTCTTT
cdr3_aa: CASRKVDRLNTEAFF

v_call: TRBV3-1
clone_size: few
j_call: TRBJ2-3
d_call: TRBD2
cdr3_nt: TGTGCCAGCAGCCACTTCGCTAGCGGGAGGTTTAGGAGCACAGATACGCAGTATTTT
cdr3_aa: CASSHFASGRFRSTDTQYF

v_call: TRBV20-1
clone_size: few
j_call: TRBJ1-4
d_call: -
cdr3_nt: TGCAGTGCTAGAGGCCTAAACGAGTGGGGGGAGTGGGAAAAACTGTTTTTT
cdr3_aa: CSARGLNEWGEWEKLFF

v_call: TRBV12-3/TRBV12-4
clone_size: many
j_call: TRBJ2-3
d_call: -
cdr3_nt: TGTGCCAGCAGTCCTCTCCTCGGAGCAGATACGCAGTATTTT
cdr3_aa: CASSPLLGADTQYF

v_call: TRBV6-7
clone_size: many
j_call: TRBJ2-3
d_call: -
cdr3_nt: TGTGCCAGCAGTTACGGCCCCTGGCGGGCGGGCACAGATACGCAGTATTTT
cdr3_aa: CASSYGPWRAGTDTQYF

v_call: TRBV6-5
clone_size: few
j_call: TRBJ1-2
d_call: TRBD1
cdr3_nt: TGTGCCAGCAGTTACTCGGACAGGGGGTATGGCTACACCTTC
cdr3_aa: CASSYSDRGYGYTF

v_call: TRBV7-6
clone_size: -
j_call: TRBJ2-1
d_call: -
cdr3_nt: TGTGCCAGCAGCATGACTATCGGAAATGAGCAGTTCTTC
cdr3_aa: CASSMTIGNEQFF

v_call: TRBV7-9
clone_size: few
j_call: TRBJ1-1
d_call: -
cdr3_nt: TGTGCCAGCAGCTCGGGGGTGAGTGAAGCTTTCTTT
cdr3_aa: CASSSGVSEAFF

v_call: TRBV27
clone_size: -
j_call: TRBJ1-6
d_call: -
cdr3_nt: TGTGCCAGCAGTCCCCCTTACTATAATTCACCCCTCCACTTT
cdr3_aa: CASSPPYYNSPLHF

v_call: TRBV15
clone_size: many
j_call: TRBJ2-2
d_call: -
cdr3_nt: TGTGCCACCAGCAGAGGAGTGAACAGGCGTTACACCGGGGAGCTGTTTTTT
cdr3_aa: CATSRGVNRRYTGELFF

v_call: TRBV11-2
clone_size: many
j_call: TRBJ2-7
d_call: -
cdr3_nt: TGTGCCAGCAGCGCCTGGACGGCCACCTACGAGCAGTACTTC
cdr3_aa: CASSAWTATYEQYF

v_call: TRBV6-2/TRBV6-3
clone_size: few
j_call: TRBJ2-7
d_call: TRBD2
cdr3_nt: TGTGCCAGCAGTTACGACGGACTAGCGGGGGGGCCGCAAGAGCAGTACTTC
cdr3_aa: CASSYDGLAGGPQEQYF

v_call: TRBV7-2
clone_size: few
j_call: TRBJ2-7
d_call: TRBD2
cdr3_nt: TGTGCCAGCAGCTTATTGAGCGGGAGTTCCGAGCAGTACTTC
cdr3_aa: CASSLLSGSSEQYF

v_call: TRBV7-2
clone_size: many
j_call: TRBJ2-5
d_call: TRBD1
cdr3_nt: TGTGCCAGCAGCTCCGGACAGGAGGAGACCCAGTACTTC
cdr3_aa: CASSSGQEETQYF

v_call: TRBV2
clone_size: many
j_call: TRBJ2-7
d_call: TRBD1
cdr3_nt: TGTGCCACCTCGGGACAGGGAAACTCCTACGAGCAGTACTTC
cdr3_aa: CATSGQGNSYEQYF

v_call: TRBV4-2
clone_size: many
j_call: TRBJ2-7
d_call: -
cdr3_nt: TGTGCCAGCAGCCAAGATCGAGAATTAGCCCCATACGAGCAGTACTTC
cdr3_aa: CASSQDRELAPYEQYF

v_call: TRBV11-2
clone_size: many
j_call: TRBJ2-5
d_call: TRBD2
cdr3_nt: TGTGCCAGCAGCGTAACCGGGACTAGTGTTCGGGAGACCCAGTACTTC
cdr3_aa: CASSVTGTSVRETQYF

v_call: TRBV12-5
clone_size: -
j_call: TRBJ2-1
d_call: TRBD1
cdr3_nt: TGTGCTAGTGGCTCGGACAGGGGGCTTTACAATGATCAGTTCTTC
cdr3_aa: CASGSDRGLYNDQFF

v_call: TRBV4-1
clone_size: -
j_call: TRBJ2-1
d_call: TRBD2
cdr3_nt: TGCGCCAGCAGCCAGGGCGGGAGAGGTAATGAGCAGTTCTTC
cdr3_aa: CASSQGGRGNEQFF